This T cell receptor beta chain was sequenced for a study of T-cell reconstitution after alpha-beta-depleted transplantation in children. The V gene's germline CDR1 is LGHNA and CDR2 YNFKEQ. V shed 4 bases, J shed 2 bases, and the junction held 4 bases outside the gene matches. The CDR3 runs 16 residues. Library preparation (for TCRbeta) was performed with unique molecular identifiers. TCRdb ran MiXCR on the PCR reads and lists one entry per CDR3 protein. This table holds about 980,000 distinct CDR3 sequences, roughly 29% found once. Comment on this clonotype: What it binds is not known.

Regarding the study as a whole: Reportedly, roughly two months post-transplant, alpha-beta T cells arose from several hundred expanded graft clones. Surviving recipient cells, namely T cells and thymic progenitors, were the source of high day-60 TCRbeta diversity in some patients. Newly generated T cells supplied most T-cell counts and diversity one year post-transplant.

The V gene is TRBV4-2, the J gene TRBJ2-5, with TRBD2 identical over 13 bases. The receptor's source is a boy younger than two who had a stem cell transplant for SCID, so the T cells may come from the graft donor. The input for sequencing was PBMCs, mostly from graft donor cells, taken 360 days after TCRalphabeta/CD19-depleted stem cell transplant. CDR3 in amino acids: CASSRTSGGVQETQYF. CDR3 nucleotide sequence: TGTGCCAGCAGCCGCACTAGCGGGGGGGTACAAGAGACCCAGTACTTC.